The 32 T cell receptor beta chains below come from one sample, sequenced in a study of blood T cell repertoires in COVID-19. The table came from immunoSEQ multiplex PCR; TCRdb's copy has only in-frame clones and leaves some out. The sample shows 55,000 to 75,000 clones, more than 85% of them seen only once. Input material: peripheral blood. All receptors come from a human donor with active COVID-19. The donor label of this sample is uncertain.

In nucleotides, the CDR3 is TGTGCCAGCAGTCTACCTTGGGACACGAGATACGAGCAGTACTTC. This codes for CASSLPWDTRYEQYF. The chain uses TRBV2 and TRBJ2-7; possible D gene TRBD1, 6 bases. This CDR3 has 15 residues. V lost 5 bases to trimming and J lost 4 bases, with 18 bases between them. The germline V gene encodes CDR1 SNHLY and CDR2 FYNNEI.

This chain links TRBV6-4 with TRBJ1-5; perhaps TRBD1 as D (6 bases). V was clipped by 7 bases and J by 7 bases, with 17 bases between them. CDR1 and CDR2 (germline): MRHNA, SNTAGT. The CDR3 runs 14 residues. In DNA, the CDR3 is TGTGCCAGCATACGACAAAAGGGGGGGCAGCCCCAGCATTTT. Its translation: CASIRQKGGQPQHF.

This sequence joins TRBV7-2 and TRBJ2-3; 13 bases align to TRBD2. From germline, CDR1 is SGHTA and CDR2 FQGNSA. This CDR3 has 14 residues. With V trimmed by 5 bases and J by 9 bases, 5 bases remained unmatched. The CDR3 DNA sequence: TGTGCCAGCAGCGACGGACTAGCGGGGGCGACGCAGTATTTT. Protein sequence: CASSDGLAGATQYF.

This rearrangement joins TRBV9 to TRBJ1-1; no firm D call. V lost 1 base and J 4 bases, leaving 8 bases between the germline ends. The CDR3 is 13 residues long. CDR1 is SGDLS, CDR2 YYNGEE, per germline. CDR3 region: CASSVTAGTEAFF. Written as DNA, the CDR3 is TGTGCCAGCAGCGTAACTGCTGGCACTGAAGCTTTCTTT.

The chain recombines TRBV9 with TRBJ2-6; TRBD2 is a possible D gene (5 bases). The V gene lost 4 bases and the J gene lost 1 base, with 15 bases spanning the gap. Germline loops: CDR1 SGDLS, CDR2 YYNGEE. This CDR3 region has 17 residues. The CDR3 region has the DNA TGTGCCAGCAGCCCGGCGAGGGTGGGGTCTGGGGCCAACGTCCTGACTTTC. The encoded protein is CASSPARVGSGANVLTF. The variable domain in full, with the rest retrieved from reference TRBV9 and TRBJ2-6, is DSGVTQTPKHLITATGQRVTLRCSPRSGDLSVYWYQQSLDQGLQFLIQYYNGEERAKGNILERFSAQQFPDLHSELNLSSLELGDSALYFCASSPARVGSGANVLTFGAGSRLTVL.

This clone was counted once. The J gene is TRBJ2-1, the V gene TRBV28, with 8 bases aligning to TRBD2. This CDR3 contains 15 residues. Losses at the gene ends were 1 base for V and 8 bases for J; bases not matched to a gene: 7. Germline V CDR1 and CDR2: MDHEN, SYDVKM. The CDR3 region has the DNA TGTGCCAGCAGTTTATTCAGCGGGGGAGGGGATGAGCAGTTCTTC. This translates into CASSLFSGGGDEQFF.

The CDR3 sequence is CSAGSLAGAEQFF. The CDR3 region has the DNA TGCAGCGCCGGTAGTCTAGCGGGAGCGGAGCAGTTCTTC. The J gene is TRBJ2-1, the V gene TRBV29-1, with TRBD2 identical over 10 bases. After removal of 7 bases from V and 10 bases from J, the junction contained 10 bases not matched to a gene. The CDR3 is 13 amino acids. The germline CDR1 and CDR2 sequences are SQVTM and ANQGSEA.

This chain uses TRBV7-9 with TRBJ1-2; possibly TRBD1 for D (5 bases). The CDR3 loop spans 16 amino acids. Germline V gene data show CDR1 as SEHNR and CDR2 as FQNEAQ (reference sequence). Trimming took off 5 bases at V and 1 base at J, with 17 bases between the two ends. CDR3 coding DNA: TGTGCCAGCAGCCCGAGAGGCCCCGGGGGTAACTATGGCTACACCTTC. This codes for CASSPRGPGGNYGYTF.

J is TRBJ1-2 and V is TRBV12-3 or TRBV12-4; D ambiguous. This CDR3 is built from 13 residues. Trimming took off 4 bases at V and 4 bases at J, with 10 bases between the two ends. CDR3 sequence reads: CASSSTLSYGYTF. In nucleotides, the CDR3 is TGTGCCAGCAGTTCGACACTTAGCTATGGCTACACCTTC.

CDR3 nucleotide sequence: TGTGCCAGCAGCGAAATTGAGACAGGCGGCTACGAGCAGTACTTC. Its translation: CASSEIETGGYEQYF. The chain uses TRBV21-1 and TRBJ2-7; the table names TRBD1, a call not compared with the DNA. TRBV21-1 has pseudogene status. CDR3 length: 15 amino acids.

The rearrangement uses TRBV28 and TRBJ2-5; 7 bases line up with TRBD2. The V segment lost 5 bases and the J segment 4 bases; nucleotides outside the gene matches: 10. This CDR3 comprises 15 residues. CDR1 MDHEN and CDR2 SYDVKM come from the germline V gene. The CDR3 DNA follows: TGTGCCAGCAGTCCAGCGGGGACTGACAGAGAGACCCAGTACTTC. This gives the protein CASSPAGTDRETQYF.

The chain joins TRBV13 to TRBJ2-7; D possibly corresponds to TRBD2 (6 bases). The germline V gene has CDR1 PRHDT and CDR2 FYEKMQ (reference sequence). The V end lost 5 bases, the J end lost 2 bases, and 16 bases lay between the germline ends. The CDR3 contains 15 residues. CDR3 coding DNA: TGTGCCAGCAGCGCACCCGGGACTGGAACCTACGAGCAGTACTTC. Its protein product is CASSAPGTGTYEQYF. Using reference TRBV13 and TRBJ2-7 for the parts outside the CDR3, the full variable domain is AAGVIQSPRHLIKEKRETATLKCYPIPRHDTVYWYQQGPGQDPQFLISFYEKMQSDKGSIPDRFSAQQFSDYHSELNMSSLELGDSALYFCASSAPGTGTYEQYFGPGTRLTVT.

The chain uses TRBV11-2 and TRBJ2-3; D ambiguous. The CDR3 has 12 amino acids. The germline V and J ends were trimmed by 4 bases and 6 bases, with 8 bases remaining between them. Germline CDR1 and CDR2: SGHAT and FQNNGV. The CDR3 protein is CASSWSLDTQYF. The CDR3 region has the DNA TGTGCCAGCAGCTGGAGTTTGGATACGCAGTATTTT.

This CDR3 reads CASSPYQSSYNEQFF. The CDR3 DNA reads TGTGCCAGCAGCCCCTACCAAAGCTCCTACAATGAGCAGTTCTTC. The chain joins TRBV7-8 to TRBJ2-1, with unresolved D. This CDR3 contains 15 residues. Germline-derived CDR1 and CDR2 are SGHVS and FQNEAQ. The V end lost 5 bases, the J end lost 0 bases, and 11 bases lay between the germline ends.

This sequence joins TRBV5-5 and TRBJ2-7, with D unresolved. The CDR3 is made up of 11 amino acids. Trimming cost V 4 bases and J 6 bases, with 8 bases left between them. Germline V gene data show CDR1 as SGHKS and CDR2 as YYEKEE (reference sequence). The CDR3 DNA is TGTGCCAGCAGCCCCTCTAGCGAGCAGTACTTC. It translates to CASSPSSEQYF.

In DNA form, the CDR3 reads TGTGCCAGCAGCTTTGATGGGGAGTACGAGCAGTACTTC. Translating it yields CASSFDGEYEQYF. The chain combines TRBV13 with TRBJ2-7; D is perhaps TRBD2 (5 bases). V lost 3 bases and J 4 bases, leaving 10 bases between the germline ends. Germline V gives CDR1 PRHDT, CDR2 FYEKMQ (reference sequence). The CDR3 has 13 amino acids.

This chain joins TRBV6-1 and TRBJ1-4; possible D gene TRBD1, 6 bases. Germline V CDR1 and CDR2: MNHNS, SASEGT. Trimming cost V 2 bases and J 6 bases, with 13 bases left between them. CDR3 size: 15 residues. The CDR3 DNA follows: TGTGCCAGCAGTGAATTTCCGGGGGGCTATGAAAAACTGTTTTTT. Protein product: CASSEFPGGYEKLFF.

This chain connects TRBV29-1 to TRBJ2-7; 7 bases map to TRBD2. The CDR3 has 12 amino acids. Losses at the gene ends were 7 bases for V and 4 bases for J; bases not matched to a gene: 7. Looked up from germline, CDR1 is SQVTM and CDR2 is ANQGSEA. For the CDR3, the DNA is TGCAGCGCTAGCGGACATAGGTACGAGCAGTACTTC. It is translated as CSASGHRYEQYF.

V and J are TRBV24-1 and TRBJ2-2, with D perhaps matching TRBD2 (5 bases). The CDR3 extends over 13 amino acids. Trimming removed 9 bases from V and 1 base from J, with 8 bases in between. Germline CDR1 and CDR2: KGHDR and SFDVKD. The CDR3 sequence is CATATRNTGELFF. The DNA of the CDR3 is TGTGCCACCGCAACTAGGAACACCGGGGAGCTGTTTTTT.

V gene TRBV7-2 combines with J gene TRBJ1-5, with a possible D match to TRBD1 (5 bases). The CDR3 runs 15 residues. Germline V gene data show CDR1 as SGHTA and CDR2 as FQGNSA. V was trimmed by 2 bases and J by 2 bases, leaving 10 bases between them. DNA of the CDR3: TGTGCCAGCAGCTTAAAGGGGATTGGCAATCAGCCCCAGCATTTT. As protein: CASSLKGIGNQPQHF.

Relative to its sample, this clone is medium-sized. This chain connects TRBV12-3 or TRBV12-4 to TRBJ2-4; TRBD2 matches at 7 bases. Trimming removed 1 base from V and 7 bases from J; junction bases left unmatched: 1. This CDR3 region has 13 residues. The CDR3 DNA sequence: TGTGCCAGCAGTTTAGTCGGGGGGAACATTCAGTACTTC. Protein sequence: CASSLVGGNIQYF.

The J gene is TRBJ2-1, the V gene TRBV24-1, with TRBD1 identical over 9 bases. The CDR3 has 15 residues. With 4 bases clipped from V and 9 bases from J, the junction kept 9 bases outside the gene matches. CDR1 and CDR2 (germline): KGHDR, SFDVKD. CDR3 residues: CATSDQGTGSGEQFF. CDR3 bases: TGTGCCACCAGTGACCAGGGGACAGGGAGCGGTGAGCAGTTCTTC.

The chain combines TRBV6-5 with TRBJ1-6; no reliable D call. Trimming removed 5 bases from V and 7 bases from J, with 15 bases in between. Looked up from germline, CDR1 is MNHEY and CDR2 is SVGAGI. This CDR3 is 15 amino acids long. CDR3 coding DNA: TGTGCCAGCAGTCGAGACTCCTTCGGCAATTCACCCCTCCACTTT. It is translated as CASSRDSFGNSPLHF.

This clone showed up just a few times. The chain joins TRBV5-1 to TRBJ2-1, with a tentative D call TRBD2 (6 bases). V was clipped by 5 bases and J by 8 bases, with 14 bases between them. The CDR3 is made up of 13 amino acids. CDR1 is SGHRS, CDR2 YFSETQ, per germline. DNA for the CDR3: TGCGCCAGCAGGCTAGCGTCCGGGCATGAGCAGTTCTTC. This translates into CASRLASGHEQFF.

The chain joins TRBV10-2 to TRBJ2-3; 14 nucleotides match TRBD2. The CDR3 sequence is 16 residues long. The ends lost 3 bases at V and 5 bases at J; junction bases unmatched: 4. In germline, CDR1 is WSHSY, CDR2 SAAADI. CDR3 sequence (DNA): TGCGCCAGCAGTGATGGGACTAGCGGGAGAGAAGATACGCAGTATTTT. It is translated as CASSDGTSGREDTQYF.

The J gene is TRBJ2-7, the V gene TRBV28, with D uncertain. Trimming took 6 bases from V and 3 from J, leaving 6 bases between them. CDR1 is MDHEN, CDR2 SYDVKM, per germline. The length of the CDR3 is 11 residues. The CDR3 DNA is TGTGCCAGCAGCCCCCTCTACGAGCAGTACTTC. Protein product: CASSPLYEQYF.

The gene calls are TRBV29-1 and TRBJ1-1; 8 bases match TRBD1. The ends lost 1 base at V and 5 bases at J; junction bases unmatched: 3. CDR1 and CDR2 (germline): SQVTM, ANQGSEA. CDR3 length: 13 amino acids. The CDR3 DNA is TGCAGCGTTGAAGGACAGGGGTGGACTGAAGCTTTCTTT. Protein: CSVEGQGWTEAFF. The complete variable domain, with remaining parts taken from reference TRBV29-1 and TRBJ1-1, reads SAVISQKPSRDICQRGTSLTIQCQVDSQVTMMFWYRQQPGQSLTLIATANQGSEATYESGFVIDKFPISRPNLTFSTLTVSNMSPEDSSIYLCSVEGQGWTEAFFGQGTRLTVV.

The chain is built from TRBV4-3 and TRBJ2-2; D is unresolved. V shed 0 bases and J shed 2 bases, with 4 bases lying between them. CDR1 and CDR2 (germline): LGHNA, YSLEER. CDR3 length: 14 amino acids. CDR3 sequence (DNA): TGCGCCAGCAGCCAAGATATAAACACCGGGGAGCTGTTTTTT. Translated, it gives CASSQDINTGELFF.

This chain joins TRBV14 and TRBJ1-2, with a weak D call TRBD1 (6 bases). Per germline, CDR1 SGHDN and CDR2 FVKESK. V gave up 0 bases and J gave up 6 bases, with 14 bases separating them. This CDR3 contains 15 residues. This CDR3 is CASSQDNRAVDGYTF. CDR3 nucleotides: TGTGCCAGCAGCCAAGATAACAGGGCGGTGGATGGCTACACCTTC.

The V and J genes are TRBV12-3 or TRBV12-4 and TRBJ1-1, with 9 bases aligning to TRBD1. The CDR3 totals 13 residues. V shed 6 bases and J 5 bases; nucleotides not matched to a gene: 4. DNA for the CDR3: TGTGCCAGCAGCCTTGGACAGGGGACTGAAGCTTTCTTT. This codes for CASSLGQGTEAFF.

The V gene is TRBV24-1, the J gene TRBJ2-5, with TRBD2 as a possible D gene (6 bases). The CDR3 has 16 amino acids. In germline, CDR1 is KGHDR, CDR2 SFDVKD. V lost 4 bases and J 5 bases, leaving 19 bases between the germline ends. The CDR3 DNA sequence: TGTGCCACCAGTGAGTGGGGTATGCGGGGCGAGGAGACCCAGTACTTC. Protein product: CATSEWGMRGEETQYF.

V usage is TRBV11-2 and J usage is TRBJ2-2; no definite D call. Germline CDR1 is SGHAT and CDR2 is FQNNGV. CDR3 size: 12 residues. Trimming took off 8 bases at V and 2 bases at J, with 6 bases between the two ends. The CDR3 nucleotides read TGTGCCAGCCAACAAAACACCGGGGAGCTGTTTTTT. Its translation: CASQQNTGELFF.